Listed here are 19 T cell receptor beta chains from one sample, sequenced in a study of T cell repertoires in cytomegalovirus infection. MiXCR, run by TCRdb on the reads, gives a single entry per CDR3 protein. The table shows about 700,000 distinct CDR3 sequences, with about 33% occurring only once. For these TCRs, the target antigens are not known. This specimen was cultured PBMCs, taken from culture after CMV antigen stimulation. These receptors all stem from a human donor in good health (CMV status not recorded). Some clones in this sample may be carry-over from other donors' samples.

This rearrangement joins TRBV4-1 to TRBJ2-1, with D uncertain. The CDR3 is 15 amino acids. The V gene lost 2 bases and the J gene lost 2 bases, with 10 bases spanning the gap. Germline V gives CDR1 MGHRA, CDR2 YSYEKL. In nucleotides, the CDR3 is TGCGCCAGCAGCCAATATACTGGGGCCTACAATGAGCAGTTCTTC. It is translated as CASSQYTGAYNEQFF.

The genes are TRBV20-1 and TRBJ2-3, with 7 bases identical to TRBD1. The CDR3 spans 16 residues. Germline V lookup: CDR1 DFQATT, CDR2 SNEGSKA (reference sequence). CDR3: CSATPSTGIVIDTQYF. CDR3 nucleotide sequence: TGCAGCGCGACCCCATCGACAGGGATCGTCATAGATACGCAGTATTTT.

This rearrangement joins TRBV19 to TRBJ2-1; no firm D call. This CDR3 contains 11 residues. With 7 bases removed from V and 5 bases from J, the gap between germline ends came to 6 bases. Germline CDR1 is LNHDA and CDR2 is SQIVND (reference sequence). The CDR3 DNA reads as TGTGCCAGTATTGGGGACAATGAGCAGTTCTTC. It codes for CASIGDNEQFF.

This clonotype appeared a few times. The genes are TRBV7-6 and TRBJ2-1, with 13 bases lining up with TRBD2. Germline assignment: CDR1 SGHVS and CDR2 FNYEAQ. The CDR3 is made up of 22 amino acids. V shed 7 bases and J 1 base; nucleotides not matched to a gene: 22. The CDR3 coding sequence is TGTGCCAGCAACTGGGGAAATGAGACGACTAGCGGGAGGTTAAGGTCCTACAATGAGCAGTTCTTC. It yields the protein CASNWGNETTSGRLRSYNEQFF.

V gene TRBV7-6 combines with J gene TRBJ1-3; D is unclear. Germline lookup yields CDR1 SGHVS and CDR2 FNYEAQ. The CDR3 contains 15 residues. Trimming removed 5 bases from V and 0 bases from J, with 11 bases in between. DNA for the CDR3: TGTGCCAGCAGCCCCCTGCAGAGCTCTGGAAACACCATATATTTT. As protein: CASSPLQSSGNTIYF.

The rearrangement links TRBV18 to TRBJ1-4, with 7 positions matching TRBD1. With V trimmed by 4 bases and J by 9 bases, 8 bases remained unmatched. Looked up from germline, CDR1 is KGHSH and CDR2 is LQKENI. The CDR3 runs 14 residues. The CDR3 reads CASSQERQGQKLFF. The CDR3 DNA reads TGTGCCAGCTCACAAGAAAGACAGGGCCAAAAACTGTTTTTT.

V gene TRBV4-2 combines with J gene TRBJ2-3, with 7 bases identical to TRBD1. Germline V CDR1 and CDR2: LGHNA, YNFKEQ. The junction had 7 bases not matched to a gene; V was cut back by 0 bases and J by 1 base. CDR3 length: 17 residues. The CDR3 protein is CASSQDVTGDGTDTQYF. CDR3 nucleotide sequence: TGTGCCAGCAGCCAAGATGTTACAGGGGATGGCACAGATACGCAGTATTTT.

This clonotype was counted only a few times. The chain recombines TRBV6-1 with TRBJ1-4; D uncertain. The CDR3 is made up of 12 amino acids. Trimming stripped 7 bases from V and 8 bases from J, with 11 bases between. CDR1 and CDR2 from the germline V gene are MNHNS and SASEGT. This chain's CDR3 is CASTFDLEKLFF. CDR3 nucleotide sequence: TGTGCCAGCACCTTTGACCTCGAAAAACTGTTTTTT.

This chain joins TRBV11-2 and TRBJ2-7; 11 bases fit TRBD2. Unmatched junction bases numbered 11, after V lost 5 bases and J lost 5 bases. The CDR3 has 16 amino acids. Germline lookup yields CDR1 SGHAT and CDR2 FQNNGV. The CDR3 spells CASSRISGRARHEQYF. The CDR3 DNA reads as TGTGCCAGCAGCAGGATTAGCGGGAGGGCCCGCCACGAGCAGTACTTC.

This clonotype showed up just once. V gene TRBV6-2 or TRBV6-3 combines with J gene TRBJ2-1, with D maybe TRBD2 (6 bases). The CDR3 is 15 amino acids. The V end was cut by 3 bases, the J end by 2 bases, with 11 bases between. Germline V CDR1 and CDR2: MNHEY, SVGEGT. CDR3 sequence reads: CASSYTSPTYNEQFF. DNA for the CDR3: TGTGCCAGCAGTTATACTAGCCCCACCTACAATGAGCAGTTCTTC.

In DNA form, the CDR3 reads TGTGCCAGCAGCTTGCCGACTAGCGGAAGATTTAACTACGAGCAGTACTTC. This sequence encodes CASSLPTSGRFNYEQYF. The chain employs TRBV7-2 and TRBJ2-7; 9 nucleotides agree with TRBD2. The CDR3 is 17 amino acids. The junction had 12 bases not matched to a gene; V was cut back by 3 bases and J by 3 bases. Germline V CDR1 and CDR2: SGHTA, FQGNSA.

This clonotype was counted between two and nine times. J is TRBJ2-2 and V is TRBV20-1; D might be TRBD2 (7 bases). V lost 3 bases, J lost 0 bases, and 20 bases lay in between. Germline V gene data show CDR1 as DFQATT and CDR2 as SNEGSKA (reference sequence). CDR3 size: 18 residues. CDR3 sequence (DNA): TGCAGTGCTAGGGTTTCGAGGGGGGGCCCCCCGAACACCGGGGAGCTGTTTTTT. Translating it yields CSARVSRGGPPNTGELFF.

The chain employs TRBV7-9 and TRBJ2-7; 7 bases agree with TRBD2. J was trimmed by 6 bases and V by 3 bases; bases with no gene match: 5. Germline CDR1 SEHNR, CDR2 FQNEAQ (reference sequence). The CDR3 has 13 amino acids. CDR3 in DNA: TGTGCCAGCAGCTTGGGAGGGAACAGCGAGCAGTACTTC. Its protein product is CASSLGGNSEQYF.

This clonotype was found a few times. The chain joins TRBV12-3 or TRBV12-4 to TRBJ2-2; 9 nucleotides agree with TRBD1. The junction had 5 bases not matched to a gene; V was cut back by 3 bases and J by 6 bases. This CDR3 contains 15 residues. In DNA, the CDR3 is TGTGCCAGCAGTTTCCGGACAGGGGCGTCCGGGGAGCTGTTTTTT. Residues: CASSFRTGASGELFF.

The chain uses TRBV15 and TRBJ2-5, with 10 bases fitting TRBD2. There are 15 residues in the CDR3. Germline CDR1 reads LNHNV; CDR2 reads YYDKDF (reference sequence). Germline trimming cut 8 bases from V and 1 base from J; bases unmatched to any gene: 7. CDR3 nucleotide sequence: TGTGCCACCTGCGTAGCGGGAGGCCCCCAAGAGACCCAGTACTTC. Translation gives CATCVAGGPQETQYF.

The rearrangement joins TRBV6-6 to TRBJ1-4; unclear D gene. V lost 2 bases, J lost 6 bases, and 7 bases lay in between. Germline CDR1 MNHNY, CDR2 SVGAGI (reference sequence). The CDR3 is made up of 13 amino acids. CDR3 residues: CASSYDPDEKLFF. Here the CDR3 DNA reads TGTGCCAGCAGTTACGATCCGGATGAAAAACTGTTTTTT.

This clonotype was counted at least ten times. The chain carries TRBV7-6 and TRBJ2-1; a weak D match, TRBD2 (6 bases). CDR1 SGHVS and CDR2 FNYEAQ come from the germline V gene. V lost 0 bases and J lost 6, with 18 bases in between. CDR3 length: 17 amino acids. CDR3 loop: CASSLALFERVTNEQFF. The CDR3 region has the DNA TGTGCCAGCAGCTTAGCCCTCTTCGAGCGGGTAACCAATGAGCAGTTCTTC.

This clonotype showed up just a few times. This chain uses TRBV6-1 with TRBJ1-5; D possibly corresponds to TRBD1 (5 bases). Trimming took off 5 bases at V and 1 base at J, with 21 bases between the two ends. CDR1 and CDR2 from the germline V gene are MNHNS and SASEGT. The CDR3 contains 18 residues. This CDR3 reads CASSHLYRGIRSNQPQHF. The DNA for the CDR3 is TGTGCCAGCAGTCATCTCTATAGGGGCATCAGGAGCAATCAGCCCCAGCATTTT.

This clonotype has just a few counts. The chain links TRBV19 to TRBJ2-1; D is possibly TRBD1 or TRBD2 (5 bases each). The V and J ends lost 3 bases and 7 bases respectively, with 13 bases between them. The CDR3 is 14 amino acids. Germline V gene lookup returns CDR1 LNHDA and CDR2 SQIVND (reference sequence). The CDR3 bases are TGTGCCAGTAGTATGTCAGGGAGATTGAATGAGCAGTTCTTC. The encoded protein is CASSMSGRLNEQFF.